The 16 T cell receptor beta chains in this list originate from one sample, sequenced in a study of T cell repertoires in cytomegalovirus infection. TCRdb analysed the reads with MiXCR anew, one entry per CDR3 protein. This sample has approximately 300,000 distinct CDR3 sequences, with more than 20% found just once. Their recognized antigens are unknown. Sequencing used cultured PBMCs, obtained from culture after CMV antigen stimulation. All receptors come from a human donor in good health (CMV status not recorded). Some clones in this sample may be carry-over from other donors' samples.

This clonotype was detected only a few times. The chain employs TRBV6-5 and TRBJ1-2, with a weak D call TRBD1 (6 bases). The germline V gene has CDR1 MNHEY and CDR2 SVGAGI. This CDR3 is built from 15 residues. The V and J ends lost 2 bases and 2 bases respectively, with 12 bases between them. This chain's CDR3 is CASSYTKQGNYGYTF. CDR3 bases: TGTGCCAGCAGTTACACTAAACAGGGAAACTATGGCTACACCTTC.

This clonotype was detected ten times or more. The V gene is TRBV5-8, the J gene TRBJ1-5; no clear D. The CDR3 runs to 14 residues. Germline assignment: CDR1 SGHTS and CDR2 YDEGEE. V was pared by 0 bases and J by 0 bases, with 4 bases between. Here the CDR3 DNA reads TGTGCCAGCAGCTTGGTACATAGCAATCAGCCCCAGCATTTT. The encoded protein is CASSLVHSNQPQHF. The full variable domain, its missing parts supplied by reference TRBV5-8 and TRBJ1-5, is EAGVTQSPTHLIKTRGQQATLRCSPISGHTSVYWYQQALGLGLQFLLWYDEGEERNRGNFPPRFSGRQFPNYSSELNVNALELEDSALYLCASSLVHSNQPQHFGDGTRLSIL.

This clonotype was found many times. Here the CDR3 DNA reads TGTGCCAGCAGCTTAGCAACGGGAATGAACACTGAAGCTTTCTTT. Encoded protein: CASSLATGMNTEAFF. The rearrangement uses TRBV7-2 and TRBJ1-1; no clear D. V lost 0 bases and J lost 0, with 8 bases in between. Per germline, CDR1 SGHTA and CDR2 FQGNSA. The CDR3 is 15 amino acids.

This clonotype was recorded many times. The genes are TRBV7-6 and TRBJ2-2; the D is unclear. Between the trimmed V and J ends, which lost 5 bases and 0 bases, there was a span of 4 bases. CDR1 and CDR2 from the germline V gene are SGHVS and FNYEAQ. The CDR3 spans 13 residues. CDR3 coding DNA: TGTGCCAGCAGCCGTACGAACACCGGGGAGCTGTTTTTT. Translating gives CASSRTNTGELFF.

The rearrangement links TRBV6-2 or TRBV6-3 to TRBJ2-1, with D possibly matching TRBD2 (6 bases). CDR1 is MNHEY and CDR2 is SVGEGT in the germline V gene. The CDR3 totals 17 residues. V lost 2 bases to trimming and J lost 0 bases, with 14 bases between them. CDR3 in DNA: TGTGCCAGCAGTTACGCAGGACTAAGGAGCTCCTACAATGAGCAGTTCTTC. Translating it yields CASSYAGLRSSYNEQFF.

The rearrangement links TRBV14 to TRBJ2-1; perhaps D is TRBD1 or TRBD2 (5 bases each). The CDR3 spans 17 residues. The V and J ends lost 0 bases and 7 bases respectively, with 19 bases between them. The germline gives CDR1 SGHDN, CDR2 FVKESK. The CDR3 is CASSQDQRQGVWNEQFF. DNA for the CDR3: TGTGCCAGCAGCCAAGATCAGAGGCAGGGAGTTTGGAATGAGCAGTTCTTC.

This clonotype was recorded a few times. The rearrangement links TRBV6-5 to TRBJ2-5, with 7 nucleotides matching TRBD2. CDR3 length equals 15 residues. CDR1 is MNHEY and CDR2 is SVGAGI in the germline V gene. V shed 2 bases, J shed 7 bases, and the junction held 10 bases outside the gene matches. CDR3 amino acids: CASSYEGGLARTQYF. The CDR3 region has the DNA TGTGCCAGCAGTTACGAGGGAGGGTTGGCGAGGACCCAGTACTTC.

V gene TRBV7-2 combines with J gene TRBJ2-1, with 7 bases that match TRBD2. The CDR3 consists of 16 residues. From germline, CDR1 is SGHTA and CDR2 FQGNSA. With V trimmed by 3 bases and J by 5 bases, 10 bases remained unmatched. The DNA for the CDR3 is TGTGCCAGCAGCTTTAGGGCAGCGGGACTGCACAATGAGCAGTTCTTC. Its protein product is CASSFRAAGLHNEQFF.

V gene TRBV5-4 combines with J gene TRBJ2-4, with 8 bases matching TRBD2. In germline, CDR1 is SGHNT, CDR2 YYREEE (reference sequence). The CDR3 is made up of 18 amino acids. Trimming took 3 bases from V and 0 from J; bases not matched to a gene: 11. Here the CDR3 DNA reads TGTGCCAGCAGCTCACTAGCGGAGGGAAGTGTAGCCAAAAACATTCAGTACTTC. Translating gives CASSSLAEGSVAKNIQYF.

This clonotype was counted at least ten times. The chain joins TRBV5-5 to TRBJ1-5; TRBD1 is a possible D gene (5 bases). The CDR3 is 14 residues long. From germline, CDR1 is SGHKS and CDR2 YYEKEE (reference sequence). The V end was cut by 1 base, the J end by 1 base, with 6 bases between. CDR3: CASSLWGSNQPQHF. CDR3 sequence (DNA): TGTGCCAGCAGCTTGTGGGGGAGCAATCAGCCCCAGCATTTT.

This clonotype has more than one count but fewer than ten. The J gene is TRBJ1-2, the V gene TRBV7-2; D uncertain. The CDR3 spans 14 residues. In germline, CDR1 is SGHTA, CDR2 FQGNSA. V was trimmed by 5 bases and J by 5 bases, leaving 15 bases between them. For the CDR3, the DNA is TGTGCCAGCAGCCACCAGAAGGGCCGTTATGGCTACACCTTC. Translated: CASSHQKGRYGYTF.

Ten or more counts support this clonotype. The V gene is TRBV7-9, the J gene TRBJ2-1; 9 bases agree with TRBD2. This CDR3 spans 17 amino acids. Trimming at V came to 3 bases and at J to 6 bases, leaving 12 bases not matched to a gene. Per the germline V gene, CDR1 is SEHNR and CDR2 is FQNEAQ (reference sequence). CDR3 nucleotide sequence: TGTGCCAGCAGCTTTCGTGGGGCCGGACTAGCGATCAATGAGCAGTTCTTC. Its protein product is CASSFRGAGLAINEQFF.

The chain couples TRBV12-5 to TRBJ2-6; D unresolved. Per germline, CDR1 LGHNT and CDR2 FRNRAP. V lost 6 bases to trimming and J lost 0 bases, with 3 bases between them. The CDR3 contains 13 residues. In DNA, the CDR3 is TGTGCTAGTGGGCTCTCTGGGGCCAACGTCCTGACTTTC. It yields the protein CASGLSGANVLTF.

This rearrangement joins TRBV20-1 to TRBJ1-2, with unresolved D. The CDR3 runs 13 residues. CDR1 is DFQATT and CDR2 is SNEGSKA in the germline V gene (reference sequence). V gave up 1 base and J gave up 4 bases, with 10 bases separating them. In nucleotides, the CDR3 is TGCAGTGCTAGAGGAACAGACTCCTATGGCTACACCTTC. Translation gives CSARGTDSYGYTF.

This clonotype was counted a few times. The chain employs TRBV12-5 and TRBJ2-7; D is undetermined. In germline, CDR1 is LGHNT, CDR2 FRNRAP. The CDR3 sequence is 11 residues long. V dropped 9 bases and J dropped 4 bases, with 10 bases sitting between them. In DNA form, the CDR3 reads TGTGCTAGCCGCGAAGGGTACGAGCAGTACGTC. It is translated as CASREGYEQYV.

The V gene is TRBV7-9, the J gene TRBJ2-3; tentative D call: TRBD2 (6 bases). The CDR3 is 16 amino acids. V was trimmed by 2 bases and J by 0 bases, leaving 12 bases between them. The V gene's germline CDR1 is SEHNR and CDR2 FQNEAQ (reference sequence). The CDR3 DNA reads as TGTGCCAGCAGCTTAACGGGAGAGGCTAGCACAGATACGCAGTATTTT. Translation: CASSLTGEASTDTQYF.